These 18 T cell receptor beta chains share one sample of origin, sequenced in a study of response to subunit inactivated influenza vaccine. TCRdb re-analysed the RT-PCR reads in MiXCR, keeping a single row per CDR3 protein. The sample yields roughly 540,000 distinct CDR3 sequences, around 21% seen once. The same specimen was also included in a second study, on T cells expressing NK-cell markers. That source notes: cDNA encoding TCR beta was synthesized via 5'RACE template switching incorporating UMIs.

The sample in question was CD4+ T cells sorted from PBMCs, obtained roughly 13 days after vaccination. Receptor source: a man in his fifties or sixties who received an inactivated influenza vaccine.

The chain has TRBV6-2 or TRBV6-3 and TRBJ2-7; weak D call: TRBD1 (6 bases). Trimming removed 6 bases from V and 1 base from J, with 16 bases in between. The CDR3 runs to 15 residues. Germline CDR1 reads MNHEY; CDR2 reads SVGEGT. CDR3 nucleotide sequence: TGTGCCAGCAGGACGGATCAGGGGCTATCCTACGAGCAGTACTTC. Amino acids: CASRTDQGLSYEQYF.

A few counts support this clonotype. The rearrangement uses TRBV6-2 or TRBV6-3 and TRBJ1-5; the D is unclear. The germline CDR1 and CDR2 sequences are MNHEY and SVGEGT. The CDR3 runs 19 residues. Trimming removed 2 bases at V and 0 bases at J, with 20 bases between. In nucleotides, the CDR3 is TGTGCCAGCAGTTACCGGAGCGTGTCAGGACGATATAGCAATCAGCCCCAGCATTTT. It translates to CASSYRSVSGRYSNQPQHF.

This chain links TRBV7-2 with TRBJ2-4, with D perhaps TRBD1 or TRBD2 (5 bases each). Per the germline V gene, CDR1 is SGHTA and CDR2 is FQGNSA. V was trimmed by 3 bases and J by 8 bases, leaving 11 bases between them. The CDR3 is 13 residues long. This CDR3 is CASSFSLGDIQYF. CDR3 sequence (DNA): TGTGCCAGCAGCTTTAGCCTGGGGGACATTCAGTACTTC.

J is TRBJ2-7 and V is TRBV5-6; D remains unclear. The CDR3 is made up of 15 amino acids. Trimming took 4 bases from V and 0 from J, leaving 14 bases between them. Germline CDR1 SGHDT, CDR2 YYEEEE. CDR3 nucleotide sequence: TGTGCCAGCAGCCCAAAGGGCAGGAGCTCCTACGAGCAGTACTTC. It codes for CASSPKGRSSYEQYF.

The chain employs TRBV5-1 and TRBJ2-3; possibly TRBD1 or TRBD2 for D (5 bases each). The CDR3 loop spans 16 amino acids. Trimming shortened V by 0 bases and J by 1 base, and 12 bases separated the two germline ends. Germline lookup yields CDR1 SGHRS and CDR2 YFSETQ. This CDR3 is CASSLDWGYGTDTQYF. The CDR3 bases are TGCGCCAGCAGCTTGGACTGGGGGTACGGCACAGATACGCAGTATTTT.

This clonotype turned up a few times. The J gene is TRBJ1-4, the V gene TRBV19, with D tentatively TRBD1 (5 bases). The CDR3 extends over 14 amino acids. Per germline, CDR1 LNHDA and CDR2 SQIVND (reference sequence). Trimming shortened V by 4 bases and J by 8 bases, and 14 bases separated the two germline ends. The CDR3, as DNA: TGTGCCAGTAGTAGTCGGGGGATTTGGGAAAAACTGTTTTTT. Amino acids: CASSSRGIWEKLFF.

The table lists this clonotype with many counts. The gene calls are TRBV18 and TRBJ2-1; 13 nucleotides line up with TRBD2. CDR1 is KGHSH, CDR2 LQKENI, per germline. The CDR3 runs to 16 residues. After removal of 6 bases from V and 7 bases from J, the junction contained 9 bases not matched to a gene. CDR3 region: CASSLGLAGAGNEQFF. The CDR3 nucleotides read TGTGCCAGCTCTCTTGGACTAGCGGGGGCTGGGAATGAGCAGTTCTTC. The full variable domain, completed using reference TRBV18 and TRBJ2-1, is NAGVMQNPRHLVRRRGQEARLRCSPMKGHSHVYWYRQLPEEGLKFMVYLQKENIIDESGMPKERFSAEFPKEGPSILRIQQVVRGDSAAYFCASSLGLAGAGNEQFFGPGTRLTVL.

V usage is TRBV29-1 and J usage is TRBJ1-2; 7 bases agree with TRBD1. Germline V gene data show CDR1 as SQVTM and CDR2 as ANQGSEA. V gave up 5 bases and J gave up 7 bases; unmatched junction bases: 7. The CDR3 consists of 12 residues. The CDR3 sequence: CSVQQGVTGYTF. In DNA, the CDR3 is TGCAGCGTTCAGCAGGGGGTTACTGGCTACACCTTC.

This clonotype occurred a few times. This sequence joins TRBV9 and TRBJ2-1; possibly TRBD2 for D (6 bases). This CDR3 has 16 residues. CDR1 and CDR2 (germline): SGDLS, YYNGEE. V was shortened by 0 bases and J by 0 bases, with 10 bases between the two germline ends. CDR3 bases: TGTGCCAGCAGCGTAGCCGGGGGATTCTCCTACAATGAGCAGTTCTTC. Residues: CASSVAGGFSYNEQFF.

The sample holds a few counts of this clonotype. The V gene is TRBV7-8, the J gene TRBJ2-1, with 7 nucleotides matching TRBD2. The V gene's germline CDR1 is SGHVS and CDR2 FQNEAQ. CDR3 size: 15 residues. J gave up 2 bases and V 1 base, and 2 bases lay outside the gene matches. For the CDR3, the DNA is TGTGCCAGCAGCTTAGTAAGCGGGACCTACAATGAGCAGTTCTTC. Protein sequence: CASSLVSGTYNEQFF.

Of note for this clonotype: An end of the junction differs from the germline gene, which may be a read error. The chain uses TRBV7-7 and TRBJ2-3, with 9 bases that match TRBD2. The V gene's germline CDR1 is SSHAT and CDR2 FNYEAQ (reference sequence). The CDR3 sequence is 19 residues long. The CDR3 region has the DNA TGTGCTAGCAGCAAGGAAGTGGGGAGGCTAGCGGGGATCACAGATACGCAGTATTTT. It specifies CASSKEVGRLAGITDTQYF.

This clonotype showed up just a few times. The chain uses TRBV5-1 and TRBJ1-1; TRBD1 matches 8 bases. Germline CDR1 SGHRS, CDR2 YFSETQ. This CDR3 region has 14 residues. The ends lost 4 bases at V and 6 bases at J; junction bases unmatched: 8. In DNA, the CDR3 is TGCGCCAGCAGCCTCGGACAGGGAGGCGCTGAAGCTTTCTTT. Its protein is CASSLGQGGAEAFF.

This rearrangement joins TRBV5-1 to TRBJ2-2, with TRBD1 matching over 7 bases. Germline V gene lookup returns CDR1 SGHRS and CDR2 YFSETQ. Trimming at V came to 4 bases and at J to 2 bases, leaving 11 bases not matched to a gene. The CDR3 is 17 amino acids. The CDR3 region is CASSLPVTGVNTGELFF. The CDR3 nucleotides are TGCGCCAGCAGCCTCCCCGTTACAGGGGTAAACACCGGGGAGCTGTTTTTT.

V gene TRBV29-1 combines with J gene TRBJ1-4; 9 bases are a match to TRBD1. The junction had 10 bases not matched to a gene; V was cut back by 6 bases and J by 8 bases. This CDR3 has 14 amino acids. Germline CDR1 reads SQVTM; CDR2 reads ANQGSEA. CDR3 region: CSVKLGTGTEKLFF. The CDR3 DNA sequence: TGCAGCGTCAAATTAGGGACAGGGACCGAAAAACTGTTTTTT.

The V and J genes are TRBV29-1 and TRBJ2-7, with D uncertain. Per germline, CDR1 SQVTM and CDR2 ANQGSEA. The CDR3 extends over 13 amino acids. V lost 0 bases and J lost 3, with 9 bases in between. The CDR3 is CSVEETGDYEQYF. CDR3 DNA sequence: TGCAGCGTTGAAGAGACGGGCGACTACGAGCAGTACTTC.

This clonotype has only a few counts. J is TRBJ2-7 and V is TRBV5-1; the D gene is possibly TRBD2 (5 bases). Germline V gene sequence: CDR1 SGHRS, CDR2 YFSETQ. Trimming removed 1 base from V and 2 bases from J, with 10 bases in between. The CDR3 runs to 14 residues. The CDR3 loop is CASSLTGYTYEQYF. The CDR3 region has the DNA TGCGCCAGCAGCTTGACGGGATACACCTACGAGCAGTACTTC. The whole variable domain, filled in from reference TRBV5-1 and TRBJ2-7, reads KAGVTQTPRYLIKTRGQQVTLSCSPISGHRSVSWYQQTPGQGLQFLFEYFSETQRNKGNFPGRFSGRQFSNSRSEMNVSTLELGDSALYLCASSLTGYTYEQYFGPGTRLTVT.

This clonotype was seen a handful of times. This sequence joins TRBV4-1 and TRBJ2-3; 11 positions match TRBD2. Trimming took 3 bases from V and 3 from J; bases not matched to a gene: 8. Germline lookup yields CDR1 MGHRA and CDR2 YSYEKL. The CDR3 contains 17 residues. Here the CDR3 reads CASSQGPSGGLTDTQYF. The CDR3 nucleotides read TGCGCCAGCAGCCAGGGCCCTAGCGGGGGGCTGACAGATACGCAGTATTTT.

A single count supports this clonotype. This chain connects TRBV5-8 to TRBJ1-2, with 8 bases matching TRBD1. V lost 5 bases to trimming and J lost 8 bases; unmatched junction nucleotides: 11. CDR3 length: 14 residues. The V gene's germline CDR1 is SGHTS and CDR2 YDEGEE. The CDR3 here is CASSPDRESFGYTF. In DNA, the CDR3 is TGTGCCAGCAGTCCGGACAGGGAGTCGTTCGGCTACACCTTC.